The present T cell receptor beta chain was sequenced within a study of ipilimumab plus nivolumab after autologous stem cell transplantation (TCRdb year 2021). Describing the broader study: The median number of doses received by trial patients was about five for ipilimumab and 7 to 9 for nivolumab. Primary refractory and relapsed disease were included in the DLBCL cohort, with 18-month progression-free survival of around 86% and 29%, respectively. Patients undergoing autologous transplant for high-risk diffuse large B cell lymphoma, mature T cell lymphoma, or multiple myeloma were enrolled in the trial. About 33 patients made up the trial's intent-to-treat population. Beyond this particular receptor, the publication reports: Per the authors, a biologic rationale for further study of the post-transplant checkpoint inhibition approach was offered by T cell receptor repertoire, regulatory T cell phenotype and gut microbiota profiles. Combined checkpoint inhibition as post-transplant consolidation was concluded by the authors to appear tolerable.

The CDR3 contains 14 residues, cysteine and phenylalanine counted. This entry keeps only the CDR3 DNA: 42 bases, framed from base 1. Taken from the germline V gene, the CDR1 and CDR2 loops are MDHEN and SYDVKM. As regards this clone: Its binding antigen is unknown. No base quality values were provided; no much bigger clone lies one nucleotide off.

The library was generated by the immunoSEQ multiplex PCR assay. TCRdb carries this immuneACCESS record with in-frame sequences only. Its versions omit some clonotypes, under half of them owing to an unresolved V gene in the studies checked, with the rest unexplained. The sample contains around 12,000 clones, more than 70% of them found a single time. Clones ranked in the top ten supply approximately 15% of the sample. Starting 14 to 28 days after the autologous transplant, patients began checkpoint therapy, which included ipilimumab at 1 mg/kg intravenously on day 1 of selected weeks. Nivolumab was administered at 3 mg/kg intravenously on day 1 of weeks 1, 4, 7, 10, and every two weeks through week 26. This Phase Ib clinical trial tested ipilimumab plus nivolumab, a combined checkpoint inhibition, as consolidation after autologous stem cell transplantation.

The chain is encoded by TRBV28 joined to TRBJ1-5; D gene: possibly TRBD2, on 6 matching bases. The DNA end is more similar to TRBJ2-3, so the J call may be wrong. This sequence was found in a male donor with diffuse large B-cell lymphoma. The material sequenced was PBMCs, taken in a trial of ipilimumab plus nivolumab as post-transplant consolidation. The base sequence is TGTGCCAGCAGGCCCGAACTAGCCAATCAGCCCCAGTATTTT. The resulting protein is CASRPELANQPQYF.